These 23 T cell receptor beta chains were all obtained from the same sample, sequenced in a study of siplizumab effects on memory and regulatory T cells. The repertoire was sequenced with immunoSEQ multiplex PCR; TCRdb's copy has only in-frame clones and lacks some. The sample contains about 100,000 clones, roughly 92% of which appear only once. The material sequenced was Tregs sorted from blood. The receptors shown here come from a human donor in good health.

This clone was seen a single time. The chain links TRBV28 to TRBJ1-5, with D unresolved. This CDR3 contains 15 residues. Trimming took 3 bases from V and 0 from J, leaving 9 bases between them. Germline-derived CDR1 and CDR2 are MDHEN and SYDVKM. CDR3 residues: CASSFAGRSNQPQHF. The CDR3 DNA is TGTGCCAGCAGTTTCGCTGGGCGTAGCAATCAGCCCCAGCATTTT.

The CDR3 DNA reads TGTGCCACCACCGAGGGGAACTATGGCTACACCTTC. Residues: CATTEGNYGYTF. This chain links TRBV15 with TRBJ1-2; tentative D call: TRBD1 (5 bases). CDR3 size: 12 residues. The V end lost 7 bases, the J end lost 2 bases, and 8 bases lay between the germline ends. Germline CDR1 LNHNV, CDR2 YYDKDF (reference sequence).

V gene TRBV7-3 combines with J gene TRBJ2-1; 12 bases agree with TRBD1. The trim removed 2 bases at V and 6 bases at J, leaving 5 bases unmatched. The CDR3 sequence is 16 residues long. CDR1 SGHTA and CDR2 FQGTGA come from the germline V gene. The CDR3 DNA is TGTGCCAGCAGCTTATCTGGGACAGGGGGCTTCAATGAGCAGTTCTTC. Protein: CASSLSGTGGFNEQFF. Looking up the rest from reference TRBV7-3 and TRBJ2-1 gives the full variable domain: GAGVSQTPSNKVTEKGKYVELRCDPISGHTALYWYRQSLGQGPEFLIYFQGTGAADDSGLPNDRFFAVRPEGSVSTLKIQRTERGDSAVYLCASSLSGTGGFNEQFFGPGTRLTVL.

This clone was recorded once. The chain joins TRBV5-1 to TRBJ2-1; D may be TRBD1 or TRBD2 (5 bases each). CDR3 length: 17 residues. Looked up from germline, CDR1 is SGHRS and CDR2 is YFSETQ. Trimming took 4 bases from V and 4 from J, leaving 21 bases between them. DNA of the CDR3: TGCGCCAGCAGCCCGAAGGGGTCGGGGTCCCGGTACAATGAGCAGTTCTTC. Its translation: CASSPKGSGSRYNEQFF.

J is TRBJ1-1 and V is TRBV28, with TRBD1 matching 12 bases. The germline gives CDR1 MDHEN, CDR2 SYDVKM. V lost 6 bases and J lost 4; bases outside the gene matches: 9. CDR3 length: 16 residues. In DNA, the CDR3 is TGTGCCAGCAGGCGGGACAGGGGGCGATGGAGCACTGAAGCTTTCTTT. Translated: CASRRDRGRWSTEAFF.

The rearrangement joins TRBV6-1 to TRBJ1-1; TRBD1 might be the D (5 bases). The V and J ends lost 6 bases and 6 bases respectively, with 8 bases between them. The germline V gene encodes CDR1 MNHNS and CDR2 SASEGT. The CDR3 extends over 11 amino acids. DNA of the CDR3: TGTGCCAGCAGCAGGGCGGCTGAAGCTTTCTTT. Translating it yields CASSRAAEAFF.

This rearrangement joins TRBV5-1 to TRBJ1-5; D ambiguous. Germline V gives CDR1 SGHRS, CDR2 YFSETQ. The CDR3 totals 15 residues. Trimming took 0 bases from V and 0 from J, leaving 7 bases between them. The CDR3 spells CASSLAGYSNQPQHF. In DNA, the CDR3 is TGCGCCAGCAGCTTGGCGGGATATAGCAATCAGCCCCAGCATTTT.

The V gene is TRBV7-9, the J gene TRBJ2-3, with TRBD2 matching 10 bases. CDR1 is SEHNR and CDR2 is FQNEAQ in the germline V gene (reference sequence). Unmatched junction bases numbered 9, after V lost 11 bases and J lost 1 base. The CDR3 has 15 amino acids. The CDR3 DNA is TGTGCCGGAAGGGCGGGACTAGCGCGCACAGATACGCAGTATTTT. It specifies CAGRAGLARTDTQYF.

The DNA for the CDR3 is TGTGCCAGCTCACCTCCCGGAATTGGAGAGACCCAGTACTTC. It translates to CASSPPGIGETQYF. The chain carries TRBV18 and TRBJ2-5; no definite D call. The germline V gene encodes CDR1 KGHSH and CDR2 LQKENI. The length of the CDR3 is 14 residues. The V end was cut by 3 bases, the J end by 4 bases, with 12 bases between.

The chain carries TRBV28 and TRBJ2-2; D is tentatively TRBD1 or TRBD2 (5 bases each). CDR3 size: 12 residues. Germline V gene data show CDR1 as MDHEN and CDR2 as SYDVKM. Trimming stripped 8 bases from V and 4 bases from J, with 8 bases between. DNA for the CDR3: TGTGCCAGCGAGGGGTTCACCGGGGAGCTGTTTTTT. This encodes CASEGFTGELFF.

The V call is TRBV2, the J call TRBJ2-7; 8 nucleotides align to TRBD2. V was pared by 2 bases and J by 4 bases, with 7 bases of the junction left unmatched. The CDR3 sequence is 15 residues long. The germline gives CDR1 SNHLY, CDR2 FYNNEI. The CDR3 DNA is TGTGCCAGCAGTGAATTAGGGACTAGTCTATACGAGCAGTACTTC. As protein: CASSELGTSLYEQYF.

V gene TRBV5-6 combines with J gene TRBJ1-2; 10 bases align to TRBD1. The CDR3 is 15 amino acids. Germline V gene sequence: CDR1 SGHDT, CDR2 YYEEEE. J was trimmed by 6 bases and V by 4 bases; bases with no gene match: 9. The CDR3 DNA reads as TGTGCCAGCAGCGCGACAGGGGGCGCATTTCATGGCTACACCTTC. Translation: CASSATGGAFHGYTF.

The V gene is TRBV2, the J gene TRBJ1-4, with TRBD1 identical over 7 bases. The germline gives CDR1 SNHLY, CDR2 FYNNEI. The V and J ends lost 6 bases and 1 base, in that order; junction bases with no gene match: 5. The CDR3 totals 15 residues. The CDR3 region has the DNA TGTGCCAGCAGCGCAGGGGGTTTAACTAATGAAAAACTGTTTTTT. Its protein product is CASSAGGLTNEKLFF.

The chain joins TRBV7-9 to TRBJ1-1; D is ambiguous. The germline V gene encodes CDR1 SEHNR and CDR2 FQNEAQ (reference sequence). The CDR3 is 15 amino acids. Trimming shortened V by 2 bases and J by 0 bases, and 10 bases separated the two germline ends. The CDR3 region is CASSLTGFMNTEAFF. CDR3 bases: TGTGCCAGCAGCTTAACGGGCTTCATGAACACTGAAGCTTTCTTT.

V gene TRBV5-6 combines with J gene TRBJ2-7; 8 positions agree with TRBD2. The germline gives CDR1 SGHDT, CDR2 YYEEEE. V gave up 1 base and J gave up 0 bases; unmatched junction bases: 3. The CDR3 spans 15 residues. DNA of the CDR3: TGTGCCAGCAGCTTGTATGCGGGAGGCTCCTACGAGCAGTACTTC. It is translated as CASSLYAGGSYEQYF.

The genes are TRBV6-1 and TRBJ1-1; D possibly corresponds to TRBD1 (5 bases). Trimming took 6 bases from V and 1 from J, leaving 12 bases between them. Looked up from germline, CDR1 is MNHNS and CDR2 is SASEGT. The length of the CDR3 is 14 residues. This CDR3 reads CASRPGPRNTEAFF. CDR3 sequence (DNA): TGTGCCAGCAGGCCGGGACCCAGGAACACTGAAGCTTTCTTT.

The rearrangement uses TRBV7-6 and TRBJ2-7; D unclear. The CDR3 totals 19 residues. CDR1 is SGHVS and CDR2 is FNYEAQ in the germline V gene. V gave up 5 bases and J gave up 0 bases, with 26 bases separating them. The CDR3 spells CASSLKPSAPPISSYEQYF. In nucleotides, the CDR3 is TGTGCCAGCAGCCTAAAACCCTCTGCCCCCCCGATTAGCTCCTACGAGCAGTACTTC. The whole variable domain, remainder taken from reference TRBV7-6 and TRBJ2-7, is GAGVSQSPRYKVTKRGQDVALRCDPISGHVSLYWYRQALGQGPEFLTYFNYEAQQDKSGLPNDRFSAERPEGSISTLTIQRTEQRDSAMYRCASSLKPSAPPISSYEQYFGPGTRLTVT.

This clone was counted a single time. The rearrangement uses TRBV7-8 and TRBJ2-7, with 9 bases identical to TRBD1. Germline V CDR1 and CDR2: SGHVS, FQNEAQ. The V and J ends lost 5 bases and 3 bases, in that order; junction bases with no gene match: 8. The CDR3 is 15 residues long. As DNA, the CDR3 is TGTGCCAGCAGCCGATCGGACAGGGGTCTCTACGAGCAGTACTTC. This gives the protein CASSRSDRGLYEQYF.

The chain links TRBV9 to TRBJ1-2; no clear D. Germline CDR1 reads SGDLS; CDR2 reads YYNGEE. Trimming took 4 bases from V and 5 from J, leaving 18 bases between them. CDR3 length: 15 residues. CDR3 nucleotide sequence: TGTGCCAGCAGCCCCAAACCAGGCAGAGATTATGGCTACACCTTC. Residues: CASSPKPGRDYGYTF.

This chain joins TRBV6-5 and TRBJ2-7, with no clear D. The V and J ends lost 6 bases and 3 bases respectively, with 12 bases between them. This CDR3 has 13 amino acids. Germline V gives CDR1 MNHEY, CDR2 SVGAGI. The CDR3 DNA reads as TGTGCCAGCAGCCAAGGGTCTGTCTACGAGCAGTACTTC. Translation: CASSQGSVYEQYF.

This chain links TRBV2 with TRBJ1-1; TRBD1 might be the D (5 bases). CDR1 is SNHLY and CDR2 is FYNNEI in the germline V gene. This CDR3 has 14 amino acids. Trimming removed 10 bases from V and 4 bases from J, with 19 bases in between. CDR3 residues: CATQPRPGVTEAFF. The CDR3 coding sequence is TGTGCCACGCAACCCAGGCCGGGGGTCACTGAAGCTTTCTTT.

The chain is built from TRBV18 and TRBJ2-3; D is undetermined. Trimming left V 0 bases short and J 1 base short, with 14 bases between. Germline CDR1 reads KGHSH; CDR2 reads LQKENI. There are 17 residues in the CDR3. CDR3 protein: CASSPPLLRVGTDTQYF. The CDR3 DNA is TGTGCCAGCTCACCACCACTACTCCGTGTCGGCACAGATACGCAGTATTTT.

The chain carries TRBV2 and TRBJ2-3; 7 bases map to TRBD1. The CDR3 contains 13 residues. Germline V gives CDR1 SNHLY, CDR2 FYNNEI. Trimming cost V 11 bases and J 5 bases; bases outside gene matches: 10. The CDR3 spells CAVRQGSRDTQYF. CDR3 bases: TGTGCCGTACGACAGGGAAGCCGAGATACGCAGTATTTT.